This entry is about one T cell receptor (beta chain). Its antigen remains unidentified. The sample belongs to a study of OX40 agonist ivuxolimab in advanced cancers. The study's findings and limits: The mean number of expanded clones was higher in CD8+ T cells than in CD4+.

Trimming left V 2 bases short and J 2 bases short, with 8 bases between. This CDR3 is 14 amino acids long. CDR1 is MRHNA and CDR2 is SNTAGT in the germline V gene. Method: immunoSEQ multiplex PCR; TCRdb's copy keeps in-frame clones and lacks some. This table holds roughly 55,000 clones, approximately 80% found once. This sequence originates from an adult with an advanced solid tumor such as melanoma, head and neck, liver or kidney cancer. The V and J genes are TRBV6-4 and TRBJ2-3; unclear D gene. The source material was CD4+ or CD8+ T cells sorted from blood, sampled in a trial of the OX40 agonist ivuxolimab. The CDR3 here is CASSDRGHTDTQYF. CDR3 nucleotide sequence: TGTGCCAGCAGTGACCGTGGGCACACAGATACGCAGTATTTT.